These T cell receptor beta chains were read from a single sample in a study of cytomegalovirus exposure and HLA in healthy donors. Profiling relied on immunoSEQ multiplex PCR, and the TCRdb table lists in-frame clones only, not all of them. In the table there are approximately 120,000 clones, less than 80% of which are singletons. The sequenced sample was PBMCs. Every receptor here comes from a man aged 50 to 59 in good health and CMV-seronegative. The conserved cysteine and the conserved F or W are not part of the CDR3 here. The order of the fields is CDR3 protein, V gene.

ASSLREGVSYEQY,TRBV6-5
ASSPRTSGDNEQF,TRBV7-2
ASSPLRGGGGGTDTQY,TRBV9
ASSQSMDRTAITGELF,TRBV4-2
ASSPYLGATGNTIY,TRBV5-8
ASSGGQGIPGELF,TRBV19
ASSSRGGGYNEQF,TRBV5-1
ASSPDNNQPQH,TRBV2
ASSQDSESGELF,TRBV4-3
ASGLTSGGANEQF,TRBV4-1
ASSLSNLNSYGYT,TRBV11-1
ASSGGVLPYNSPLH,TRBV25-1
ASSRDRRNIQY,TRBV6-5
ASSDGGALYYEQY,TRBV6-1
ASSKGTSGLYEQY,TRBV11-3
ASSLAHRAGHPSNYGYT,TRBV5-4
ASREASYEQY,TRBV2
ASSTQGGLETQY,TRBV7-9
ASSPGGQGAGELF,TRBV5-1
ASSMGTGVNSPLH,TRBV19
ASSGRTGANYGYT,TRBV6-1
ASSYGGGQGNQPQH,TRBV6-5
ASSPYKSGGANGELF,TRBV4-3
SSSLQGGAGMYEKLF,TRBV7-9
ASSQDKTGRWEKLF,TRBV4-1
ASSLGSGDGNTIY,TRBV7-2
ASSLGRGGSGNTIY,TRBV6-5
ASSQGQSNYGYT,TRBV9
ASRKGLAGYNEQF,TRBV6-1
ASSLRPSGLARGTDTQY,TRBV7-3
ASRRGVDTEAF,TRBV28
ATCNSYSNQPQH,TRBV28
SVGLAGGPSRADTQY,TRBV29-1
ASSFDRGTEAF,TRBV6-1
ASSKGQNNEKLF,TRBV5-8
ASSREPQH,TRBV28
ASRRDRGTGELF,TRBV5-1
ASSMFSGQDGGETQY,TRBV19
ASSPTFFSGNTIY,TRBV7-9
ASSRLAGGQETQY,TRBV6-4
ASSGGVASGNTIY,TRBV2
ASNVPSFQETQY,TRBV2
AISESQGNSPLH,TRBV10-3
ASSQVLTGGVAGTEAF,TRBV4-1
SSSLVRGAYEQY,TRBV7-9
ASSLVGTPEGGLKNIQY,TRBV5-1
ASSLGGGSNQPQH,TRBV5-4
ASGQSSYNSPLH,TRBV2
ASSSTGQGTDTQY,TRBV7-8
ASSLEAGSDTQY,TRBV5-4
SAPTGEDYGYT,TRBV29-1